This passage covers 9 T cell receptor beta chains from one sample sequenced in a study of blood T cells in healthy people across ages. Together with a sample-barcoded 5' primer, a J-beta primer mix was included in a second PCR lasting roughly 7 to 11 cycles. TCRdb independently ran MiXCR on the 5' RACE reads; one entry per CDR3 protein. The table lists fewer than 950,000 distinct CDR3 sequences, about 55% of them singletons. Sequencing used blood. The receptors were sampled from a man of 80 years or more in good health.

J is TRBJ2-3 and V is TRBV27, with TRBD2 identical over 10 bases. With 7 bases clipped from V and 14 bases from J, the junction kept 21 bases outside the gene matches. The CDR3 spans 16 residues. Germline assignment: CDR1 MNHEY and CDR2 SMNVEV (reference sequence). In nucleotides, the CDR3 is TGTGCCAGCATCTCAATGCTAGCGGGAGTGAACAGATACGCGTATTTT. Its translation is CASISMLAGVNRYAYF.

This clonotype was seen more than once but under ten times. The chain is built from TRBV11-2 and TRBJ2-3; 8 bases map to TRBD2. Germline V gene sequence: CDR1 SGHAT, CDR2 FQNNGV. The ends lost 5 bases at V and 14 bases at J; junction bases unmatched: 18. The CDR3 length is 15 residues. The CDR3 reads CASSPGAGEGRYAYF. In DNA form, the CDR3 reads TGTGCCAGCAGCCCGGGAGCGGGAGAGGGCAGATACGCGTATTTT.

The DNA of the CDR3 is TGTGCCAGCAGTAGGCGACAGGGGGCCTACGAGCAGTACTTC. This codes for CASSRRQGAYEQYF. The chain is built from TRBV6-5 and TRBJ2-7, with TRBD1 matching 9 bases. The length of the CDR3 is 14 residues. Germline lookup yields CDR1 MNHEY and CDR2 SVGAGI. Trimming removed 5 bases from V and 2 bases from J; junction bases left unmatched: 4.

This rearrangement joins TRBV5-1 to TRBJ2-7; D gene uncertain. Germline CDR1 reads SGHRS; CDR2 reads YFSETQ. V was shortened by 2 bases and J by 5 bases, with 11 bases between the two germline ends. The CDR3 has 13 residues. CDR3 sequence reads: CASSLAGPNEQYF. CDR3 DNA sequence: TGCGCCAGCAGCTTAGCAGGTCCCAACGAGCAGTACTTC.

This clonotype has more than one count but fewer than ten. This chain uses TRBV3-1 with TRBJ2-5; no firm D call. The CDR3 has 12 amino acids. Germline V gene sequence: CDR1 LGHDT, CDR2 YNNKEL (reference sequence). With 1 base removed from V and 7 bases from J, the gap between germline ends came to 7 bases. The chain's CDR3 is CASSQGVMTQYF. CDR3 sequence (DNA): TGTGCCAGCAGCCAAGGGGTAATGACCCAGTACTTC.

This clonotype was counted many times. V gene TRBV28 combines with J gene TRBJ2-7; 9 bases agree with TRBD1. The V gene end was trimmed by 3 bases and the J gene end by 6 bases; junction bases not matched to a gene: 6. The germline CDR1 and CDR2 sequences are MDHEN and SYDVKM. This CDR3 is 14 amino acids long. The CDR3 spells CASSLGTGRLEQYF. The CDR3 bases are TGTGCCAGCAGTTTGGGGACAGGGAGGCTCGAGCAGTACTTC.

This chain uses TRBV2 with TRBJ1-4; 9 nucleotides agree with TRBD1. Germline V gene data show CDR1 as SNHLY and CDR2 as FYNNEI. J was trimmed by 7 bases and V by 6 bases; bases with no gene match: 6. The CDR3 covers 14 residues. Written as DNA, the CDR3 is TGTGCCAGCAGCGGGACAGGGACGGTTGAAAAACTGTTTTTT. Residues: CASSGTGTVEKLFF. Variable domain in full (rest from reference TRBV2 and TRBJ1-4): EPEVTQTPSHQVTQMGQEVILRCVPISNHLYFYWYRQILGQKVEFLVSFYNNEISEKSEIFDDQFSVERPDGSNFTLKIRSTKLEDSAMYFCASSGTGTVEKLFFGSGTQLSVL.

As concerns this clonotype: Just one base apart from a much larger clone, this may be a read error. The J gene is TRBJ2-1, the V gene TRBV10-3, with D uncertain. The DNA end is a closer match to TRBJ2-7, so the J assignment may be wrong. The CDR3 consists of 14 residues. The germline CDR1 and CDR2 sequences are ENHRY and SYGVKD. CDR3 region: CATSSQSSYNEQYF. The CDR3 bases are TGTGCCACCTCGAGCCAGAGCTCCTACAATGAGCAGTACTTC.

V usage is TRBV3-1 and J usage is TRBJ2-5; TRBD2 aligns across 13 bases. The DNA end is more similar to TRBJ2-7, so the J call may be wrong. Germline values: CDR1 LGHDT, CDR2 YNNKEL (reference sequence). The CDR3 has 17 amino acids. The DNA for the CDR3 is TGTGCCAGCAGCCCCGAGCTCGGACTAGCGGGAGTTTACGAGCAGTACTTC. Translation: CASSPELGLAGVYEQYF.